This T cell receptor (beta chain) was found in a study of graft-versus-host responses after intestinal transplantation. Study-level information: Transplants were multivisceral, liver-intestinal, or isolated intestinal. Anti-thymocyte globulin induction, then tacrolimus and steroids for about three years, went to all recipients. Findings and limits, study-wide: Detection of GvH clones occurred in recipient marrow, and some had their first appearance in ileum or blood. Graft-donor T cell macrochimerism coincided with high graft-versus-host to host-versus-graft clonal ratios in allografts.

The germline V gene encodes CDR1 LNHDA and CDR2 SQIVND (reference sequence). Trimming removed 3 bases from V and 5 bases from J, with 10 bases in between. The CDR3 spans 14 residues. Concerning this clone itself: The antigen is undetermined.

The table came from immunoSEQ multiplex PCR; TCRdb's copy has only in-frame clones and leaves some out. The table shows about 51,000 clones, with 90% to 95% occurring only once. The chain employs TRBV19 and TRBJ2-2, with D possibly matching TRBD1 (5 bases). Sequenced material: unstimulated CD8+ T cells sorted from spleen or lymph node cells, taken before transplant. The TCR comes from a human donor who was the organ donor for an intestinal transplant. Here the CDR3 DNA reads TGTGCCAGTAGTATGGCCAGGGCAACCGGGGAGCTGTTTTTT. It yields the protein CASSMARATGELFF.